What follows are 28 T cell receptor beta chains derived from one specimen sequenced in a study of blood T cells in healthy people across ages. The second PCR ran roughly 7 to 12 cycles with a sample-barcoded 5' primer and J-beta primers. MiXCR, applied by TCRdb to the 5' RACE reads, yields one record per CDR3 protein. Among about 970,000 distinct CDR3 sequences listed, about 51% were seen once. Source material: blood. The receptors originated from a woman between 55 and 75 years old in good health.

This sequence joins TRBV18 and TRBJ2-7, with D hard to call. Gene TRBJ2-5 matches the end of the DNA better, so the J call may be wrong. Germline CDR1 is KGHSH and CDR2 is LQKENI. The CDR3 is made up of 13 amino acids. The CDR3 bases are TGTGCCAGCTCACCAAACCAGGAAGAGACCCAGTACTTC. Translation: CASSPNQEETQYF.

The sample holds one count of this clonotype. The chain joins TRBV21-1 to TRBJ2-5; the table's D call TRBD1 went unverified against the DNA. TRBV21-1 corresponds to a pseudogene. This CDR3 is 17 amino acids long. The CDR3 coding sequence is TGTGCCAGCAGCAGAGAGCCCAAACCGGGACAGCAAGAGACCCAGTACTTC. Protein: CASSREPKPGQQETQYF.

V gene TRBV20-1 combines with J gene TRBJ2-5; the D call may be TRBD1 or TRBD2 (6 bases each). V was clipped by 6 bases and J by 4 bases, with 15 bases between them. The CDR3 contains 13 residues. In germline, CDR1 is DFQATT, CDR2 SNEGSKA (reference sequence). DNA for the CDR3: TGCAGTGCCCTGGGGGGCTTGGTAGAGACCCAGTACTTC. It is translated as CSALGGLVETQYF.

The chain joins TRBV5-1 to TRBJ1-2; 7 bases agree with TRBD1. The CDR3 length is 14 residues. V gave up 5 bases and J gave up 6 bases; unmatched junction bases: 10. CDR1 is SGHRS, CDR2 YFSETQ, per germline. The DNA of the CDR3 is TGCGCCAGCAGACCAGGACAGGCGGGGGATGGCTACACCTTC. Protein: CASRPGQAGDGYTF.

The chain uses TRBV20-1 and TRBJ2-1, with 12 bases identical to TRBD2. CDR1 and CDR2 from the germline V gene are DFQATT and SNEGSKA (reference sequence). CDR3 length: 18 residues. V lost 0 bases and J lost 4; bases outside the gene matches: 10. CDR3 DNA sequence: TGCAGTGCTAGAGATGGGCTAGCGGGAGGGAAAAGGTACAATGAGCAGTTCTTC. This encodes CSARDGLAGGKRYNEQFF.

The DNA for the CDR3 is TGCAGTGCTAGAGATACGGGAGCCGCCTACAATGAGCAGTTCTTC. It encodes CSARDTGAAYNEQFF. The chain uses TRBV20-1 and TRBJ2-1; TRBD2 is a possible D gene (6 bases). The V end was cut by 0 bases, the J end by 2 bases, with 11 bases between. The V gene's germline CDR1 is DFQATT and CDR2 SNEGSKA (reference sequence). The CDR3 length is 15 residues.

The V and J genes are TRBV4-2 and TRBJ2-3; the D is unclear. This CDR3 comprises 16 residues. With 0 bases removed from V and 1 base from J, the gap between germline ends came to 11 bases. From germline, CDR1 is LGHNA and CDR2 YNFKEQ. The chain's CDR3 is CASSQERPPGTDTQYF. CDR3 coding DNA: TGTGCCAGCAGCCAAGAACGGCCACCTGGCACAGATACGCAGTATTTT.

This clonotype was detected a few times. This chain uses TRBV12-3 or TRBV12-4 with TRBJ2-3; TRBD2 agrees at 9 bases. The V segment lost 6 bases and the J segment 6 bases; nucleotides outside the gene matches: 16. The CDR3 covers 17 residues. DNA of the CDR3: TGTGCCAGCAGAACCGGACTAGCGCGAACGGGGGGGGATACGCAGTATTTT. The encoded protein is CASRTGLARTGGDTQYF.

J is TRBJ2-3 and V is TRBV29-1; the D gene could be TRBD1 or TRBD2 (5 bases each). V dropped 1 base and J dropped 6 bases, with 17 bases sitting between them. This CDR3 contains 15 residues. Germline V gene data show CDR1 as SQVTM and CDR2 as ANQGSEA. The CDR3 loop reads CSVEVVRGTVDTQYF. CDR3 coding DNA: TGCAGCGTTGAAGTGGTGAGGGGAACGGTTGATACGCAGTATTTT.

The chain recombines TRBV12-3 or TRBV12-4 with TRBJ1-6, with D tentatively TRBD1 (6 bases). Between the trimmed V and J ends, which lost 5 bases and 10 bases, there was a span of 12 bases. This CDR3 has 13 residues. The DNA of the CDR3 is TGTGCCAGCAGTCGACAGGATAGCTCACCCCTCCACTTT. It yields the protein CASSRQDSSPLHF.

This sequence joins TRBV20-1 and TRBJ1-1, with D possibly being TRBD1 (6 bases). Germline-derived CDR1 and CDR2 are DFQATT and SNEGSKA (reference sequence). The CDR3 runs 15 residues. The V gene lost 5 bases and the J gene lost 4 bases, with 20 bases spanning the gap. CDR3 sequence (DNA): TGCAGTGCTCCAAATAGTGACAGGCTCTTCACTGAAGCTTTCTTT. Translating it yields CSAPNSDRLFTEAFF.

This chain joins TRBV27 and TRBJ1-6; D unresolved. The CDR3 is 14 amino acids. The V end was cut by 7 bases, the J end by 8 bases, with 15 bases between. CDR1 is MNHEY, CDR2 SMNVEV, per germline (reference sequence). The chain's CDR3 is CASNWRIRDSPLHF. The CDR3 nucleotides read TGTGCCAGCAATTGGAGGATTCGGGATTCACCCCTCCACTTT.

This clonotype was picked up a small number of times. V and J are TRBV5-1 and TRBJ2-1; D not resolved. Germline V lookup: CDR1 SGHRS, CDR2 YFSETQ. This CDR3 has 15 residues. With 1 base removed from V and 3 bases from J, the gap between germline ends came to 11 bases. The CDR3 DNA reads as TGCGCCAGCAGCTTGCAAGGGTTGGACTACAATGAGCAGTTCTTC. It translates to CASSLQGLDYNEQFF.

The chain combines TRBV10-1 with TRBJ2-4; tentative D call: TRBD2 (5 bases). Germline CDR1 reads WNHNN; CDR2 reads SYGVQD (reference sequence). This CDR3 is built from 14 residues. Trimming stripped 3 bases from V and 3 bases from J, with 9 bases between. The CDR3 coding sequence is TGCGCCAGCAGTGAAGGCGAGGGCAAAAACATTCAGTACTTC. This sequence encodes CASSEGEGKNIQYF.

There are many counts of this clonotype. The rearrangement links TRBV7-2 to TRBJ2-7; D call uncertain. Germline V gives CDR1 SGHTA, CDR2 FQGNSA. The CDR3 is made up of 14 amino acids. Trimming removed 1 base from V and 0 bases from J, with 7 bases in between. CDR3 residues: CASSLGVSSYEQYF. Written as DNA, the CDR3 is TGTGCCAGCAGCTTAGGCGTCAGCTCCTACGAGCAGTACTTC.

The V call is TRBV5-1, the J call TRBJ2-2; 14 nucleotides match TRBD2. The CDR3 spans 16 residues. V was clipped by 4 bases and J by 7 bases; unmatched bases: 6. Germline V lookup: CDR1 SGHRS, CDR2 YFSETQ. The CDR3 protein is CASSQGTSGSGGELFF. CDR3 bases: TGCGCCAGCAGCCAAGGGACTAGCGGGAGCGGCGGGGAGCTGTTTTTT.

About this clonotype itself: Relative to the germline gene, one junction end is altered; a read error may explain this. CDR3 region: CANSVNDYNYEQYF. DNA of the CDR3: TGTGCCAACAGCGTCAACGACTACAACTACGAGCAGTACTTC. V is TRBV3-1 and J is TRBJ2-7; weak D call: TRBD2 (5 bases). The CDR3 contains 14 residues. Germline loops: CDR1 LGHDT, CDR2 YNNKEL (reference sequence).

V usage is TRBV4-1 and J usage is TRBJ2-5; TRBD1 is a possible D gene (6 bases). Germline loops: CDR1 MGHRA, CDR2 YSYEKL. The germline V and J ends were trimmed by 5 bases and 1 base, with 14 bases remaining between them. The CDR3 spans 15 residues. The CDR3 nucleotides are TGCGCCAGCAGCGACATCGGGACACTCCAAGAGACCCAGTACTTC. This gives the protein CASSDIGTLQETQYF.

Turning to this clonotype: This may be a read error: a much more frequent sequence differs by one nucleotide. This chain joins TRBV28 and TRBJ2-7; 9 nucleotides match TRBD2. CDR1 and CDR2 from the germline V gene are MDHEN and SYDVKM. The CDR3 has 15 residues. The V and J ends lost 3 bases and 7 bases, in that order; junction bases with no gene match: 10. The DNA for the CDR3 is TGTGCCAGCAGTTTTATCAGCGGGGGGTACAATGAGCAGTACTTC. Translation gives CASSFISGGYNEQYF.

This chain joins TRBV12-5 and TRBJ2-1, with 10 nucleotides matching TRBD2. J lost 5 bases, V lost 5 bases, and 12 bases had no gene match. The CDR3 has 17 residues. CDR1 is LGHNT and CDR2 is FRNRAP in the germline V gene. The CDR3 loop is CASGPNSKAGGDNEQFF. In nucleotides, the CDR3 is TGTGCTAGTGGTCCGAACTCTAAAGCGGGAGGGGACAATGAGCAGTTCTTC.

This sequence joins TRBV4-1 and TRBJ2-1; TRBD2 aligns across 11 bases. Looked up from germline, CDR1 is MGHRA and CDR2 is YSYEKL. With 1 base clipped from V and 0 bases from J, the junction kept 2 bases outside the gene matches. The CDR3 loop spans 17 amino acids. CDR3 nucleotides: TGCGCCAGCAGCCAAGGACTAGCGGGGAACTCCTACAATGAGCAGTTCTTC. Protein product: CASSQGLAGNSYNEQFF.

V usage is TRBV5-1 and J usage is TRBJ1-5; tentative D call: TRBD1 (5 bases). Germline V gives CDR1 SGHRS, CDR2 YFSETQ. Trimming stripped 4 bases from V and 9 bases from J, with 14 bases between. The CDR3 is made up of 13 amino acids. CDR3 sequence (DNA): TGCGCCAGCAGCCACATAATTAGGGGGCCCCAGCATTTT. It is translated as CASSHIIRGPQHF.

As regards this clonotype: This sequence may be a read error, since a much larger clone differs from it by one base. The gene calls are TRBV29-1 and TRBJ2-5, with 7 bases matching TRBD2. Trimming removed 8 bases from V and 11 bases from J; junction bases left unmatched: 11. The CDR3 totals 11 residues. CDR1 is SQVTM, CDR2 ANQGSEA, per germline. DNA of the CDR3: TGCAGCACCGGACTAGTCTATGAGCAGTACTTC. This sequence encodes CSTGLVYEQYF.

V gene TRBV9 combines with J gene TRBJ2-5, with 10 bases aligning to TRBD2. The length of the CDR3 is 17 residues. Germline assignment: CDR1 SGDLS and CDR2 YYNGEE. After removal of 3 bases from V and 4 bases from J, the junction contained 12 bases not matched to a gene. DNA for the CDR3: TGTGCCAGCAGCGCAGCCAGCTCTAGCGGGAGACGAGAGACCCAGTACTTC. It encodes CASSAASSSGRRETQYF.

Only a few counts were recorded for this clonotype. The chain combines TRBV28 with TRBJ2-1, with 10 bases identical to TRBD2. Germline V gene lookup returns CDR1 MDHEN and CDR2 SYDVKM. The V gene end was trimmed by 6 bases and the J gene end by 9 bases; junction bases not matched to a gene: 11. The CDR3 is 15 residues long. The CDR3 sequence: CASRPSGRARVEQFF. CDR3 nucleotides: TGTGCCAGCAGACCGAGCGGGAGGGCCCGTGTTGAGCAGTTCTTC. Together with reference TRBV28 and TRBJ2-1, the CDR3 gives the full variable domain: DVKVTQSSRYLVKRTGEKVFLECVQDMDHENMFWYRQDPGLGLRLIYFSYDVKMKEKGDIPEGYSVSREKKERFSLILESASTNQTSMYLCASRPSGRARVEQFFGPGTRLTVL.

J is TRBJ2-4 and V is TRBV7-2, with TRBD2 as a possible D gene (5 bases). The CDR3 loop spans 13 amino acids. CDR1 and CDR2 (germline): SGHTA, FQGNSA. The V end lost 0 bases, the J end lost 13 bases, and 13 bases lay between the germline ends. CDR3 amino acids: CASSLAERAEQYF. The CDR3 DNA sequence: TGTGCCAGCAGCTTAGCGGAGAGAGCGGAGCAGTACTTC. The variable domain in full, completed from reference TRBV7-2 and TRBJ2-4, reads GAGVSQSPSNKVTEKGKDVELRCDPISGHTALYWYRQSLGQGLEFLIYFQGNSAPDKSGLPSDRFSAERTGGSVSTLTIQRTQQEDSAVYLCASSLAERAEQYFGAGTRLSVL.

This chain uses TRBV18 with TRBJ1-5; 10 bases map to TRBD1. Germline lookup yields CDR1 KGHSH and CDR2 LQKENI. This CDR3 is 15 amino acids long. With 0 bases clipped from V and 6 bases from J, the junction kept 2 bases outside the gene matches. Here the CDR3 reads CASSPPGQGGQPQHF. CDR3 coding DNA: TGTGCCAGCTCACCACCAGGACAGGGGGGTCAGCCCCAGCATTTT.

V is TRBV4-1 and J is TRBJ2-3; 7 nucleotides agree with TRBD2. Looked up from germline, CDR1 is MGHRA and CDR2 is YSYEKL. The CDR3 runs to 16 residues. V trimming: 3 bases; J trimming: 1 base; junction bases outside the gene matches: 7. This CDR3 is CASSQPQRERTDTQYF. The CDR3 DNA reads TGCGCCAGCAGCCAGCCCCAGCGGGAACGCACAGATACGCAGTATTTT.